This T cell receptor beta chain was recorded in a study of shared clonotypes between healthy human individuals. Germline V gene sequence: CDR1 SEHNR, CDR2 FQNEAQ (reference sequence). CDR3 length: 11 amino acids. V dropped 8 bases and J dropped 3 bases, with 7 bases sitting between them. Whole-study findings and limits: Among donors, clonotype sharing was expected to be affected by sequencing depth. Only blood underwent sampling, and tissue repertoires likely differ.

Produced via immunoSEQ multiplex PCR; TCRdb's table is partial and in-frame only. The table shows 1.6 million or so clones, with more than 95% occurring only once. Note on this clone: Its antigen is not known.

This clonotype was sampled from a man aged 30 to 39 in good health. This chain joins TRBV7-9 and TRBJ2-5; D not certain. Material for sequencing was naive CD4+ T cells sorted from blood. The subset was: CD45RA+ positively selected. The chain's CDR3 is CASRAEETQYF. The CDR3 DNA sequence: TGTGCCAGCCGAGCAGAAGAGACCCAGTACTTC.